This T cell receptor (beta chain) was sequenced for a study of graft-versus-host responses after intestinal transplantation. Study-wide background: All recipients were given anti-thymocyte globulin induction, and tacrolimus and steroids were then administered for approximately 3 years.

With respect to this clone: Antigen: not known.

The V and J ends lost 5 bases and 6 bases, in that order; junction bases with no gene match: 9. Germline V gene sequence: CDR1 MNHEY, CDR2 SVGAGI. This CDR3 has 15 residues. Produced via immunoSEQ multiplex PCR; TCRdb's table is partial and in-frame only. The table includes 85,000 to 100,000 clones, about nine tenths detected once. General observations from the study: Present in recipient marrow, GvH clones included some that appeared first in ileum or blood. The study associated peak circulating GvH clone levels with early post-transplant HvG declines. Individuals carrying graft-donor T cell macrochimerism showed high graft-versus-host to host-versus-graft clonal ratios in allografts.

Sequences were derived from unstimulated CD4+ T cells sorted from spleen or lymph node cells, sampled before intestinal transplant. The chain is built from TRBV6-5 and TRBJ1-2; 10 bases map to TRBD1. This clonotype was obtained from a human donor who received an intestinal transplant. The CDR3 region is CASSKPGQGTHGYTF. The CDR3 coding sequence is TGTGCCAGCAGTAAACCGGGACAGGGGACCCATGGCTACACCTTC.